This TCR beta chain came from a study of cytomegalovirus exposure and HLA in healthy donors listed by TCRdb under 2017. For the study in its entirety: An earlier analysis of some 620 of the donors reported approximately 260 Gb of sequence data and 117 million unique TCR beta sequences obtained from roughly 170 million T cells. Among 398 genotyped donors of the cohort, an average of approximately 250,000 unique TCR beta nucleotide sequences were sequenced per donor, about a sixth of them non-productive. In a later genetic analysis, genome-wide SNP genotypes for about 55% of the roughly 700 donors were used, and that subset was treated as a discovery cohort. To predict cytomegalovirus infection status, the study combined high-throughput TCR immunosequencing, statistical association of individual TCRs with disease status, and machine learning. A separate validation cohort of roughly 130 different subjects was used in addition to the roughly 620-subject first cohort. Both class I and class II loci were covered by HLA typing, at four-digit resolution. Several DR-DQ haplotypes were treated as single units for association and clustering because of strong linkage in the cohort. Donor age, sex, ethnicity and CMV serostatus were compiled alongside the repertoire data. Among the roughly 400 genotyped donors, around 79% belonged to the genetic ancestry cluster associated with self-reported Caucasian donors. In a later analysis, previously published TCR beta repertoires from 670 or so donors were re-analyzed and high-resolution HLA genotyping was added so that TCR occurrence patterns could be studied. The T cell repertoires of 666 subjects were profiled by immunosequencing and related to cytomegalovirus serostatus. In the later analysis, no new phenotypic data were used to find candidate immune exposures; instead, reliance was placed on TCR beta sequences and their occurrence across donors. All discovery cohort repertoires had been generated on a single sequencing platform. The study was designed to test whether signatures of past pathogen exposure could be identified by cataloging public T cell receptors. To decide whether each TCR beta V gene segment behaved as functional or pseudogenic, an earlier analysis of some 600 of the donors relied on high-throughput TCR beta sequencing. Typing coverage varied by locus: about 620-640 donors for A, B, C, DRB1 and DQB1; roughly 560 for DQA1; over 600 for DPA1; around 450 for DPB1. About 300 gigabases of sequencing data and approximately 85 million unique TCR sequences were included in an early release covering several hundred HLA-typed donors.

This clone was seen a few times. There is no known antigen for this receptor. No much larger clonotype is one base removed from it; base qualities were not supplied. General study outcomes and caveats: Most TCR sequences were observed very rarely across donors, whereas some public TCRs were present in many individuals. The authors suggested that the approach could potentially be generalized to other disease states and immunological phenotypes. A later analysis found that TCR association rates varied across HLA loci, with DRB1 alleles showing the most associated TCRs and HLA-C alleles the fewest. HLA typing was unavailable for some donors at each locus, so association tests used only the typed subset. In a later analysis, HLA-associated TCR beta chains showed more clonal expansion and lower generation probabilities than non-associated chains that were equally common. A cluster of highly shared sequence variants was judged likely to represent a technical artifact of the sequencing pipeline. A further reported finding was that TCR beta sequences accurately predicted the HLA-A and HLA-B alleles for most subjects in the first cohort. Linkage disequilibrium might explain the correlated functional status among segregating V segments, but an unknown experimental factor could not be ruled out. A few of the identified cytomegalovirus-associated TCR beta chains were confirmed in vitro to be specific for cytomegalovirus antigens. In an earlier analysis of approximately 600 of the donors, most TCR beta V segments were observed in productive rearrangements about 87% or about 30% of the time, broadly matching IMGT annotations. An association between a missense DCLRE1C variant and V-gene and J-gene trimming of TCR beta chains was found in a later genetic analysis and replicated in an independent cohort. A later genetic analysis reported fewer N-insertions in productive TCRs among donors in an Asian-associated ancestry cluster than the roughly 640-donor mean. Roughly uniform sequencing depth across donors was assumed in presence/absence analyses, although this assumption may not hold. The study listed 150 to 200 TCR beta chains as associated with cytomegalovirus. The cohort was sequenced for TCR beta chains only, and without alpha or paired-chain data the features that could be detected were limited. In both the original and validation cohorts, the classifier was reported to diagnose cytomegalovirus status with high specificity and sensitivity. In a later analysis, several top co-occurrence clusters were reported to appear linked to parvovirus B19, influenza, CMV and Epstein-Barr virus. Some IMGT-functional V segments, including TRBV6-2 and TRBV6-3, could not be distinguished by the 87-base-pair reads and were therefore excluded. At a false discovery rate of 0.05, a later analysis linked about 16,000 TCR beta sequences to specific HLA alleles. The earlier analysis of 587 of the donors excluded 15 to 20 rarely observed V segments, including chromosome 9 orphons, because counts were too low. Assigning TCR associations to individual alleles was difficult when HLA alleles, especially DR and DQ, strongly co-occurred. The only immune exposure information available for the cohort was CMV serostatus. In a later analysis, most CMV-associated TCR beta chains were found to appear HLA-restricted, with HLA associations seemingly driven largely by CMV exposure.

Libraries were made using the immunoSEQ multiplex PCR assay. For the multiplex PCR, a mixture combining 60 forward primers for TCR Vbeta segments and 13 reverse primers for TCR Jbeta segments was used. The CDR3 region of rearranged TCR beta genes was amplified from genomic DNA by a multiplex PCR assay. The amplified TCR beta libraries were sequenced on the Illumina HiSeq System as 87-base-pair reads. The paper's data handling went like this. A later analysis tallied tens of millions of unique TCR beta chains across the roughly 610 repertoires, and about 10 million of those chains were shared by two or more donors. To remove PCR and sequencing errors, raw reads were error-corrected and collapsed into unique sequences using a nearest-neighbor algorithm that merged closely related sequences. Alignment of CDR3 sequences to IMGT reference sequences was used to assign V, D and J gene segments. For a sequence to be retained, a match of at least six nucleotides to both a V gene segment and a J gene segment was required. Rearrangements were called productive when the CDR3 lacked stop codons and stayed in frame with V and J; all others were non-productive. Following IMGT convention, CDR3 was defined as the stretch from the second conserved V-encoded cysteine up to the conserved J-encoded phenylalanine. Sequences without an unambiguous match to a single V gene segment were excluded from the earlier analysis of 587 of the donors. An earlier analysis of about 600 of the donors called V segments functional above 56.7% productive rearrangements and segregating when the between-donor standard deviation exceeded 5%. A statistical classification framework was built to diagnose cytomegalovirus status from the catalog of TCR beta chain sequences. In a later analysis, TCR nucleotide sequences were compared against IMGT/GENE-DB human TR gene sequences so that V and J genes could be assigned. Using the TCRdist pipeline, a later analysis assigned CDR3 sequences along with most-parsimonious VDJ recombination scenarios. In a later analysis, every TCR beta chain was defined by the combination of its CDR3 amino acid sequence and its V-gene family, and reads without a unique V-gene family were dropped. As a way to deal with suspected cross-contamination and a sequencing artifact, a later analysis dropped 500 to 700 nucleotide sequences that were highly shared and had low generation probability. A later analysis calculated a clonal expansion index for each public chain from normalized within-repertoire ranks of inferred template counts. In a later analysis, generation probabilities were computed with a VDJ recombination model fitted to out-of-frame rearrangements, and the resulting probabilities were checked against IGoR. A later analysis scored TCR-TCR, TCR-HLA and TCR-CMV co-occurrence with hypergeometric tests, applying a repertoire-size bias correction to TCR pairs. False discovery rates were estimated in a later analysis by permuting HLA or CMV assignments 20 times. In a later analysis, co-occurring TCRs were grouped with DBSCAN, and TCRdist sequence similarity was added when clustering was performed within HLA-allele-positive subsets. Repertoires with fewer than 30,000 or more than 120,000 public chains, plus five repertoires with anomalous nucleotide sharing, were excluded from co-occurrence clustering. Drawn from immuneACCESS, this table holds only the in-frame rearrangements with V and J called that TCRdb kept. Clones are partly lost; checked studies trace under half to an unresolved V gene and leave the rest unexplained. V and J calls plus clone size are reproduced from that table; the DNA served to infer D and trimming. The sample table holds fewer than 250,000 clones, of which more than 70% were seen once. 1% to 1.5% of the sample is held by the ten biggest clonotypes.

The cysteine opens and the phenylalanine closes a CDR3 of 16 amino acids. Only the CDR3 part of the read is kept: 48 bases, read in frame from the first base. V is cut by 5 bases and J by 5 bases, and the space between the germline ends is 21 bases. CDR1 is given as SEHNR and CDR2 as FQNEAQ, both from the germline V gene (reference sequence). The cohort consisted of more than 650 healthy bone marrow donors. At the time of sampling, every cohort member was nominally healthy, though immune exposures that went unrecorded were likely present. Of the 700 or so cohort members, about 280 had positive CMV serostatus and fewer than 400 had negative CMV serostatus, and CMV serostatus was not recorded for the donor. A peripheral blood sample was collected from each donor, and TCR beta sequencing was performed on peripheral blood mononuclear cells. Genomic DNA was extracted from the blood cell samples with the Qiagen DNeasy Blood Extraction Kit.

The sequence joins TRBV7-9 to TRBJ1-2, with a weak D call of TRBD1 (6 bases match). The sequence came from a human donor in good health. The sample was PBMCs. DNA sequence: TGTGCCAGCAGCCCTTGGGCTGGACAGCAATCTTATGGCTACACCTTC. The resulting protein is CASSPWAGQQSYGYTF.